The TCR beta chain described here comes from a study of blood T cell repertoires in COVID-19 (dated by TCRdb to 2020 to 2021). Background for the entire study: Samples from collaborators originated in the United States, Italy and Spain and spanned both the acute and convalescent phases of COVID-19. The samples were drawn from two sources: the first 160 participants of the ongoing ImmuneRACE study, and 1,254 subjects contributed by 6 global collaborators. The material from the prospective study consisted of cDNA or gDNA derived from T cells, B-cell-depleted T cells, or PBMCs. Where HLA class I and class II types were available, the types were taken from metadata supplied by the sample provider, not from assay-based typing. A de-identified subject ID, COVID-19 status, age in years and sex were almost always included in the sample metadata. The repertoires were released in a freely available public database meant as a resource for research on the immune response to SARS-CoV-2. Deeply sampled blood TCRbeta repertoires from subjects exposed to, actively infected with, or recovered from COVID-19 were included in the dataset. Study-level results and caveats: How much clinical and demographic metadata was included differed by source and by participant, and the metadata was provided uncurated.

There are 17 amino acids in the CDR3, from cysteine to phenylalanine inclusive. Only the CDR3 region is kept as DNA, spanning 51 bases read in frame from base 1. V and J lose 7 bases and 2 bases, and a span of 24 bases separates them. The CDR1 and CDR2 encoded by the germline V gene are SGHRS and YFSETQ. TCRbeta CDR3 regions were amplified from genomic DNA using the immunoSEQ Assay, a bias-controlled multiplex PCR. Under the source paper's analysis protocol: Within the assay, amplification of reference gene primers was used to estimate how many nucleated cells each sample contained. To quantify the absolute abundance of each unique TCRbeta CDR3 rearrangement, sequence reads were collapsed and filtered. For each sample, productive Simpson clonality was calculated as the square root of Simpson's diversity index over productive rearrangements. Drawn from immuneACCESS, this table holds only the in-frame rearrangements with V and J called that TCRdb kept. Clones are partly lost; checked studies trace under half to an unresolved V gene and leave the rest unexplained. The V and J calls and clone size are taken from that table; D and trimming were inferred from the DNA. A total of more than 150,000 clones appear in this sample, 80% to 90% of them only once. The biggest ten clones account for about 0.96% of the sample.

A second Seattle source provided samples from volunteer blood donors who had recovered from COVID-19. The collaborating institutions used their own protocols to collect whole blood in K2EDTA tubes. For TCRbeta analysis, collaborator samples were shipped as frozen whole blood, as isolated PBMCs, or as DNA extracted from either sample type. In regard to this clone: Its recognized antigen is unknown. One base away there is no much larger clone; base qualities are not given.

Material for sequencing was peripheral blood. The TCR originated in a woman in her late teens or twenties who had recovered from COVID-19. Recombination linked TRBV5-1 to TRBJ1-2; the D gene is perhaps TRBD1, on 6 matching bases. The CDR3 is CASHSGGSQGLNYGYTF. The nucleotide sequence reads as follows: TGCGCCAGCCACTCAGGCGGCAGTCAGGGGCTCAACTATGGCTACACCTTC.